This T cell receptor beta chain was documented in a study of blood T cells in healthy people across ages. Germline-derived CDR1 and CDR2 are SGHTA and FQGNSA. The CDR3 sequence is 11 residues long. Trimming shortened V by 3 bases and J by 6 bases, and 6 bases separated the two germline ends. Using a J-beta primer mix together with a sample-barcoded 5' primer, a second PCR was run for roughly 6 to 11 cycles. TCRdb itself ran the 5' RACE reads through MiXCR, one entry per CDR3 protein. Of 550,000 to 600,000 distinct CDR3 sequences in the sample, about 45% were seen once. The table lists this clonotype with many counts.

This clonotype was sampled from an elderly man in good health. Sequencing was done on a sample of blood. The genes are TRBV7-2 and TRBJ2-7; the D gene is possibly TRBD1 (6 bases). CDR3 protein: CASSLDSEQYF. CDR3 bases: TGTGCCAGCAGCTTGGACAGCGAGCAGTACTTC.